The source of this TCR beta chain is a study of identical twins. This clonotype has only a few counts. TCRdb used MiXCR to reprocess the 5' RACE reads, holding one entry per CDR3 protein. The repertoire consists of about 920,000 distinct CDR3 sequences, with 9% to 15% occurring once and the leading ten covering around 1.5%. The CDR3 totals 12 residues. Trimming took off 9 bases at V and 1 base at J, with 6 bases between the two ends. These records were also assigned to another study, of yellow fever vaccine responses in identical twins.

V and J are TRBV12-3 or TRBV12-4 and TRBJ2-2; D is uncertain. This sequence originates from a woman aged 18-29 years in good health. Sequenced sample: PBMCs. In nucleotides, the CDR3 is TGTGCCAGTAAAAGGAACACCGGGGAGCTGTTTTTT. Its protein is CASKRNTGELFF.